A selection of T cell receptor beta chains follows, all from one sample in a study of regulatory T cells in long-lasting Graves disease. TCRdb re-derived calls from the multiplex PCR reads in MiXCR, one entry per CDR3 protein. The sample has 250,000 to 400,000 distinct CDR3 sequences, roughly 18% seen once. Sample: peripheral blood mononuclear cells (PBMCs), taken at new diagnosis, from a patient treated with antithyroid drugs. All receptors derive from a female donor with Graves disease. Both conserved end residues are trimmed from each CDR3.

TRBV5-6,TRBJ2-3,ASSFSTHVSTDTQY
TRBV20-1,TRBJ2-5,SARSWGDGGQETQY
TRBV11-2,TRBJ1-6,ASSLVASYNSPLH
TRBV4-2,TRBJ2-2,ASSVHSGITTGELF
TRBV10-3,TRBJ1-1,AISGSVLGGGTEAF
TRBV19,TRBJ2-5,ASSMRGTTETQY
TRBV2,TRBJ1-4,ASRRGATNEKLF
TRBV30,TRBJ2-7,AWGVGSYEQY
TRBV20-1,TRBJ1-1,SARGYGYTEAF
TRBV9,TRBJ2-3,ASSLPDGSSTDTQY
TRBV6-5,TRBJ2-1,ASSYSVRNNEQF
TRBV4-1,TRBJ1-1,ASSQLAGYTEAF
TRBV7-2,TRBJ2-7,ASSPRGGLYEQY
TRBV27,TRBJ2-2,ASTQRPGTIPGELF
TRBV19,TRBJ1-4,ASSIKNPRNEKLF
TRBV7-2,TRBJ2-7,ASSLGLAGFEQY
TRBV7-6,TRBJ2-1,ASSQDFTSYNEQF
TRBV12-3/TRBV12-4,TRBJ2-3,ASNSGTGGKAQY
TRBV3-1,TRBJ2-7,ASSQGWRAGYEQY
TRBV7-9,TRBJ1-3,ASSNRDSYIDSGNTIY
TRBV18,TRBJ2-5,ASSPGGRETQY
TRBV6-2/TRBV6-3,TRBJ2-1,ASSTGGSYNEQF
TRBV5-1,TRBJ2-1,ASSPNSDRGRRNEQF
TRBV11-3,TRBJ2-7,ASSSAGGSYEQY
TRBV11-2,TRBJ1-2,ASSSPGTGERGYT
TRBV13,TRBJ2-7,ASSLGTGNYYEQY
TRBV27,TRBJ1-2,ASSLYPGFNGYT
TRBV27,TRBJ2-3,ASWGGSWADTQY
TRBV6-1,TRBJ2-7,ASSEQGAGSYEQY
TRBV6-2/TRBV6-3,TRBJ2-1,ASSYVYGGGNEQF
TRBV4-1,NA,ASSQEGRRGGQF
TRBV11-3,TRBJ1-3,ATADPSGNTIY
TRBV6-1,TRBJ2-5,ASSTIQGGETQY
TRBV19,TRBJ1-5,ASTNSGRSNQPQH
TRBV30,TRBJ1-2,AWSERTGLNYGYT
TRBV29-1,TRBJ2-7,SVMGLAGYEQY
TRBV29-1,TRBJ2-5,SPPGAPRGRQETQY
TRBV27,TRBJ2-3,ASSLAVGDTQY
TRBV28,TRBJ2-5,ASSPIGGGTQETQY
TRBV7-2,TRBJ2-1,ASSPNRASYNEQF
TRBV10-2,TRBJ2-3,ASTAGRSTDTQY
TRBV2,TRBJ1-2,ASSTAYGYT
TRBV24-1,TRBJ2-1,ATSDGSGRSYNEQF
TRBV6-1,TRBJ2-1,ASSERRVAGLPLEQF